Here is one T cell receptor beta chain with its context. Antigen specificity is unknown. This record belongs to a study of CXCR3-negative and CXCR3-positive naive CD8 T cells. Study-level background: Approximately 140 million TRB reads were obtained in total, which works out to about 1.5 +/- 0.3 million per library. General study points: Memory CD8+ cells had much lower diversity, and both naive subsets had comparably high diversity. CXCR3-positive naive cells had TRB CDR3s that were more hydrophobic than CXCR3-negative naive cells had.

The CDR3 is 14 amino acids. Germline V gives CDR1 SEHNR, CDR2 FQNEAQ (reference sequence). 5' RACE that incorporated UMI labels was used to prepare the TRB cDNA libraries. TCRdb reworked the 5' RACE reads into one entry per CDR3 protein, no DNA. The sample's table shows roughly 130,000 distinct CDR3 sequences. The sample was naive CXCR3+ CD8+ T cells from blood. The subset: CD45RO-CCR7+CD27+CD95- naive CD8+ T cells expressing CXCR3 (TNR3+). J is TRBJ2-7 and V is TRBV7-9; the TCRdb D gene call, TRBD1, has no DNA to confirm it. The receptor's source is a human donor in good health. Some clones in this sample may be carry-over from other donors' samples. CDR3: CASSPDRGSDEQYF.